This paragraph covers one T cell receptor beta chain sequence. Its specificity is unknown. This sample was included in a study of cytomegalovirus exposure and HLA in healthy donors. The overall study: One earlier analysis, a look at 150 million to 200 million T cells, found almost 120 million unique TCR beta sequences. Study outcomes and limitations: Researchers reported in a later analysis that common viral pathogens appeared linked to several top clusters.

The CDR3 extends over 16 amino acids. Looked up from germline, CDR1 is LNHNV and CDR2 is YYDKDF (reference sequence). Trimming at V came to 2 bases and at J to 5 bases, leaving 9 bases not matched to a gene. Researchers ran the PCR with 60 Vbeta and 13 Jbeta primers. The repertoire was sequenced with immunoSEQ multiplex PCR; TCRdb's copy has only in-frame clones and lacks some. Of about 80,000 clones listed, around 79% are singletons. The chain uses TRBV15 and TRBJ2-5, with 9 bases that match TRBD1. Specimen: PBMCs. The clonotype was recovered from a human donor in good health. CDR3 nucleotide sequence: TGTGCCACCAGCAGAAGCCGGGACAGGGTGTGGGAGACCCAGTACTTC. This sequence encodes CATSRSRDRVWETQYF.